This TCR beta chain was recorded in a study of cytomegalovirus exposure and HLA in healthy donors. This clone was counted once. As yet, its antigen is unknown. The same CDR3 arises from other DNA sequences in this sample as well. V lost 3 bases to trimming and J lost 0 bases, with 5 bases between them. The CDR3 consists of 13 residues. CDR1 MNHEY and CDR2 SMNVEV come from the germline V gene (reference sequence). Primers included in the PCR were 60 Vbeta and 13 Jbeta primers. The table came from immunoSEQ multiplex PCR; TCRdb's copy has only in-frame clones and leaves some out. The repertoire includes around 150,000 clones, approximately 80% of them detected once, and 2% to 2.5% sits in the top ten. General study points: Reports showed the classifier diagnosing cytomegalovirus status with high specificity and sensitivity. In terms of immune exposure information, only CMV serostatus was available.

The V call is TRBV27, the J call TRBJ1-1, with D unresolved. The clonotype comes from a boy aged 2 to 10 in good health and CMV-seronegative. The sequencing sample was made of PBMCs. The CDR3 sequence is CASSFRVNTEAFF. CDR3 DNA sequence: TGTGCCAGCAGTTTTCGGGTGAACACTGAAGCTTTCTTT.